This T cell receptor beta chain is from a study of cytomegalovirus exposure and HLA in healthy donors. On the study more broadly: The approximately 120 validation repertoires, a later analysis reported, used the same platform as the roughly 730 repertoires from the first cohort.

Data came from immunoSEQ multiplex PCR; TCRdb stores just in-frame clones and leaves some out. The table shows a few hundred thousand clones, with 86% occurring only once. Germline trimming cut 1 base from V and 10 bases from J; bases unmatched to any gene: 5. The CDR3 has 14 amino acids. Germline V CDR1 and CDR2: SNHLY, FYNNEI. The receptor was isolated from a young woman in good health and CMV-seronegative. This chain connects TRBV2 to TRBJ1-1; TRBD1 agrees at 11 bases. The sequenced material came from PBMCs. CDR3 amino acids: CASSEGPGQGGAFF. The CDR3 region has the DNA TGTGCCAGCAGTGAAGGGCCGGGACAGGGGGGAGCTTTCTTT.